This T cell receptor beta chain was identified during a study of tumor-infiltrating lymphocytes in localized non-small cell lung cancer. Study details: Some samples were collected after neoadjuvant chemotherapy; smokers, never-smokers and several histologies were included. Overall study findings and caveats: Compared with uninvolved lung, tumors showed higher T cell infiltration by TCRbeta sequencing. No link was found between tumor T-cell fraction and recurrence-free survival. T-cell fraction did not differ between immunotypes IM1 and IM2.

Clones were read by immunoSEQ multiplex PCR, and TCRdb kept only the in-frame ones, dropping some. This table holds 20,000 to 25,000 clones, roughly 71% found once. Concerning this clone: Antigen specificity is unknown.

CDR1 is MGHDK and CDR2 is SYGVNS in the germline V gene. V lost 4 bases, J lost 8 bases, and 11 bases lay in between. The CDR3 has 13 amino acids. The sample was lung tumor tissue. This chain uses TRBV25-1 with TRBJ1-4; no clear D. This receptor was taken from a human donor with non-small cell lung cancer. The CDR3: CASSVGLEEKLFF. In DNA form, the CDR3 reads TGTGCCAGCAGTGTAGGACTAGAAGAAAAACTGTTTTTT.